This is a list of T cell receptor beta chains from one sample in a study of CD8+ T cells in alopecia areata. Some clones are missing from TCRdb's copy, which holds only in-frame ones; the method was immunoSEQ multiplex PCR. The sample comprises 95,000 to 110,000 clones, 85% to 90% of which are singletons, and roughly 10% rests with the top ten. This specimen consisted of CD8+ T cells sorted from blood, obtained between weeks 30 and 35, from a patient treated with tofacitinib. The receptor set was obtained from a human donor with alopecia areata. Both conserved end residues are part of each CDR3. The order of the fields is D gene, J gene, clone size, CDR3 length, V gene, CDR3 DNA, CDR3 protein. D genes are given only for firm matches. Some rows have no size entry. The others give once, few or many, or a class for an expanded clone.

D gene: -; J gene: TRBJ2-7; clone size: once; CDR3 length: 13; V gene: TRBV10-2; CDR3 DNA: TGCGCCAGCAAAACAACAGGTGACTACGAGCAGTACTTC; CDR3 protein: CASKTTGDYEQYF
D gene: TRBD2; J gene: TRBJ2-5; clone size: -; CDR3 length: 14; V gene: TRBV27; CDR3 DNA: TGTGCCAGCAGTCCGAGACTAGCGTCAGAGACCCAGTACTTC; CDR3 protein: CASSPRLASETQYF
D gene: TRBD1; J gene: TRBJ2-7; clone size: -; CDR3 length: 14; V gene: TRBV7-2; CDR3 DNA: TGTGCCAGCAGCCGAGGTCCAGGGGGCAACGAGCAGTACTTC; CDR3 protein: CASSRGPGGNEQYF
D gene: TRBD2; J gene: TRBJ2-1; clone size: few; CDR3 length: 18; V gene: TRBV11-2; CDR3 DNA: TGTGCCAGCAGCTCCGGGACTAGCGGGAGAGGTTTGGCGGATGAGCAGTTCTTC; CDR3 protein: CASSSGTSGRGLADEQFF
D gene: -; J gene: TRBJ2-7; clone size: -; CDR3 length: 15; V gene: TRBV6-5; CDR3 DNA: TGTGCCAGCAGTTACTCGCAGGCACACGGCTACGAGCAGTACTTC; CDR3 protein: CASSYSQAHGYEQYF
D gene: -; J gene: TRBJ2-1; clone size: -; CDR3 length: 13; V gene: TRBV19; CDR3 DNA: TGTGCCAGTAGTATAGATCGGCGAAATGAGCAGTTCTTC; CDR3 protein: CASSIDRRNEQFF
D gene: TRBD1; J gene: TRBJ1-3; clone size: -; CDR3 length: 15; V gene: TRBV30; CDR3 DNA: TGTGCCTGGGAAGAAGGAGGGGGCACTGGAAACACCATATATTTT; CDR3 protein: CAWEEGGGTGNTIYF
D gene: -; J gene: TRBJ2-7; clone size: once; CDR3 length: 12; V gene: TRBV7-8; CDR3 DNA: TGTGCCAGCAGCCATAGCTCCTACGAGCAGTACTTC; CDR3 protein: CASSHSSYEQYF
D gene: -; J gene: TRBJ1-1; clone size: -; CDR3 length: 15; V gene: TRBV7-3; CDR3 DNA: TGTGCCAGCAGCTTAACCGGACCGCCGGGCACTGAAGCTTTCTTT; CDR3 protein: CASSLTGPPGTEAFF
D gene: TRBD2; J gene: TRBJ2-1; clone size: -; CDR3 length: 15; V gene: TRBV5-4; CDR3 DNA: TGTGCCAGCAGCCTCAACGCACTAGCGGGGAATGAGCAGTTCTTC; CDR3 protein: CASSLNALAGNEQFF
D gene: -; J gene: TRBJ2-7; clone size: -; CDR3 length: 13; V gene: TRBV29-1; CDR3 DNA: TGCAGCGTTGTCGATAGGGGGAACTACGAGCAGTACTTC; CDR3 protein: CSVVDRGNYEQYF
D gene: -; J gene: TRBJ2-1; clone size: -; CDR3 length: 14; V gene: TRBV7-8; CDR3 DNA: TGTGCCAGCAGCTTAGTGGGGGGGGCTTTTGAGCAGTTCTTC; CDR3 protein: CASSLVGGAFEQFF
D gene: -; J gene: TRBJ2-2; clone size: -; CDR3 length: 13; V gene: TRBV19; CDR3 DNA: TGTGCCAGTAGTATAGGACCGGCCGGGGAGCTGTTTTTT; CDR3 protein: CASSIGPAGELFF
D gene: -; J gene: TRBJ1-2; clone size: -; CDR3 length: 16; V gene: TRBV7-3; CDR3 DNA: TGTGCCAGCAGCTTAGTGGGAGGGGAAAAGGTCTATGGCTACACCTTC; CDR3 protein: CASSLVGGEKVYGYTF
D gene: TRBD2; J gene: TRBJ2-7; clone size: -; CDR3 length: 18; V gene: TRBV27; CDR3 DNA: TGTGCCAGCAGTTTATCGGCCACCATGGGGGGAGGGCCCTACGAGCAGTACTTC; CDR3 protein: CASSLSATMGGGPYEQYF
D gene: -; J gene: TRBJ2-3; clone size: -; CDR3 length: 15; V gene: TRBV7-3; CDR3 DNA: TGTGCCAGCAGCTCTGGGACTCTCCCGGGGGATACGCAGTATTTT; CDR3 protein: CASSSGTLPGDTQYF
D gene: TRBD2; J gene: TRBJ2-3; clone size: -; CDR3 length: 15; V gene: TRBV6-1; CDR3 DNA: TGTGCCAGCACCCCCCTAGCGGGGGGCACAGATACGCAGTATTTT; CDR3 protein: CASTPLAGGTDTQYF
D gene: -; J gene: TRBJ2-2; clone size: -; CDR3 length: 14; V gene: TRBV7-9; CDR3 DNA: TGTGCCAGCAGTTCAGGAGCGAACACCGGGGAGCTGTTTTTT; CDR3 protein: CASSSGANTGELFF
D gene: -; J gene: TRBJ2-7; clone size: -; CDR3 length: 11; V gene: TRBV29-1; CDR3 DNA: TGCAGCGTTGAGTCGGTCTACGAGCAGTACTTC; CDR3 protein: CSVESVYEQYF
D gene: TRBD1; J gene: TRBJ2-7; clone size: -; CDR3 length: 13; V gene: TRBV27; CDR3 DNA: TGTGCCAGCTCCGACAGGGGGAATACCGAGCAGTACTTC; CDR3 protein: CASSDRGNTEQYF
D gene: -; J gene: TRBJ2-7; clone size: -; CDR3 length: 16; V gene: TRBV7-9; CDR3 DNA: TGTGCCAGCAGCAAGTCCGGGACACTGAGCTCCTACGAGCAGTACTTC; CDR3 protein: CASSKSGTLSSYEQYF
D gene: -; J gene: TRBJ2-3; clone size: -; CDR3 length: 17; V gene: TRBV4-1; CDR3 DNA: TGCGCCAGCAGCCAAGAGACCGCTTTCCCGATTTTAGATACGCAGTATTTT; CDR3 protein: CASSQETAFPILDTQYF
D gene: TRBD2; J gene: TRBJ2-1; clone size: -; CDR3 length: 17; V gene: TRBV29-1; CDR3 DNA: TGCAGCGTTGAAGGTTCCAGATCTAGCGGCTCCTACAATGAGCAGTTCTTC; CDR3 protein: CSVEGSRSSGSYNEQFF